This T cell receptor beta chain was identified during a study of cytomegalovirus exposure and HLA in healthy donors. Overall study: The early release's HLA-typed donors yielded 65 million to 85 million unique TCRs. Whole-study results and caveats: Three chains tied to CMV proved CMV antigen-specific in vitro. With high specificity and sensitivity, the classifier reportedly diagnosed cytomegalovirus status. Later on, an analysis found that several of the most significant clusters appeared to be linked to common viral pathogens, which included parvovirus B19.

Use of 60 Vbeta and 13 Jbeta primers characterized the PCR. Libraries were prepared by immunoSEQ multiplex PCR; TCRdb keeps only in-frame clonotypes and omits some of them. The sample lists over 150,000 clones, roughly 80% occurring once. Germline trimming cut 4 bases from V and 10 bases from J; bases unmatched to any gene: 4. The CDR3 consists of 14 residues. In germline, CDR1 is SEHNR, CDR2 FQNEAQ (reference sequence). Of note for this clone: The antigen remains unidentified.

The sequenced sample was PBMCs. This chain connects TRBV7-9 to TRBJ2-1, with TRBD2 matching 13 bases. This receptor was identified in a male donor in good health and CMV-seronegative. The DNA of the CDR3 is TGTGCCAGCAGCTCGACGACTAGCGGGGGGGAGCAGTTCTTC. Its translation: CASSSTTSGGEQFF.